This TCR beta chain was sequenced for a study of blood T cell repertoires in COVID-19. Study details: Samples of COVID-19 (acute and convalescent) were obtained from the United States, Italy and Spain. Sample material is recorded as cDNA or gDNA derived from T cells, B-cell-depleted T cells, or PBMCs.

This clone was recorded a few times. In the source study's methods: Researchers report that nucleated cell counts were estimated from reference gene primer amplification. The assay was immunoSEQ multiplex PCR, and TCRdb's table has in-frame clones only and misses some. D and trimming were read from the DNA, whereas the V and J calls and clone size are those reported in that table. The sample lists roughly 230,000 clones, 80% to 90% occurring once. CDR3 length equals 16 residues. From germline, CDR1 is MGHRA and CDR2 YSYEKL. Deletions cut 5 bases from V and 1 base from J, with 15 bases between. This sequence was found in a woman older than 75 with COVID-19, enrolled during active disease. The chain combines TRBV4-1 with TRBJ2-1; D possibly corresponds to TRBD2 (6 bases). The sequenced material came from peripheral blood. This CDR3 reads CASSGTGRGSYNEQFF. The CDR3 bases are TGCGCCAGCAGCGGTACCGGGCGGGGATCCTACAATGAGCAGTTCTTC.